This T cell receptor (beta chain) was documented in a study of CD8 T cells in Susac syndrome. With random hexamers, roughly 0.45 to 1 ug RNA was reverse transcribed. A multiplex approach, immunoSEQ multiplex PCR, amplified TCR beta CDR3 across 54 Vbeta and 13 Jbeta. MiXCR, run by TCRdb on the immunoSEQ multiplex PCR reads, gives a single entry per CDR3 protein. The sample lists over 100,000 distinct CDR3 sequences; approximately 96% were seen once. In contrast to the negatively isolated CD8+ and CD4+ T cells, TEMRA cells were FACS-enriched. Material: CD4+ T cells from PBMCs. The sequence derives from a human donor in good health.

The CDR3 here is CSVEVPPTEAFF. The DNA of the CDR3 is TGCAGCGTTGAAGTCCCCCCGACTGAAGCTTTCTTT. The chain couples TRBV29-1 to TRBJ1-1, with D uncertain. Trimming pared 1 base from V and 5 bases from J, leaving 8 bases between. This CDR3 is built from 12 residues. From germline, CDR1 is SQVTM and CDR2 ANQGSEA.